This is a list of T cell receptor beta chains from one sample in a study of CD8+CD57+ T cells in acquired aplastic anemia. From the reads, TCRdb called clonotypes with MiXCR, one entry per CDR3 protein. The sample has approximately 150,000 distinct CDR3 sequences, about 45% seen once. The specimen was sorted CD4+, CD8+, or CD8+CD57+ T cells (not recorded which) from PBMCs. The receptors originated from a human donor with aplastic anemia. Each CDR3 is given with its conserved first and last residue. D genes are given only for firm matches. Some rows have no size entry. The others give once, few or many, or a class for an expanded clone.

length: 15; size: -; V: TRBV5-4; D: TRBD1; J: TRBJ2-5; CDR3: CASSLGDRGRETQYF; DNA: TGTGCCAGCAGCTTGGGGGACAGGGGGCGAGAGACCCAGTACTTC
length: 18; size: -; V: TRBV25-1; D: -; J: TRBJ1-6; CDR3: CASSEFVVGYSYNSPLHF; DNA: TGTGCCAGCAGTGAATTTGTGGTTGGCTACTCCTATAATTCACCCCTCCACTTT
length: 13; size: many; V: TRBV19; D: TRBD1; J: TRBJ1-1; CDR3: CASGGQGASEAFF; DNA: TGTGCCAGTGGAGGACAGGGGGCCTCTGAAGCTTTCTTT
length: 14; size: many; V: TRBV7-2; D: -; J: TRBJ1-6; CDR3: CASTIAGYNSPLHF; DNA: TGTGCCAGCACCATAGCCGGGTATAATTCACCCCTCCACTTT
length: 14; size: many; V: TRBV5-1; D: -; J: TRBJ2-3; CDR3: CASRTQTSTDTQYF; DNA: TGCGCCAGCCGGACACAAACTAGCACAGATACGCAGTATTTT
length: 13; size: -; V: TRBV19; D: -; J: TRBJ1-1; CDR3: CASSRRDGRVTFF; DNA: TGTGCCAGTAGTCGCCGGGACGGACGAGTAACTTTCTTT
length: 14; size: -; V: TRBV7-2; D: TRBD1; J: TRBJ1-1; CDR3: CASTHRQGWTEAVF; DNA: TGTGCCAGCACCCACAGACAGGGGTGGACTGAAGCTGTCTTT
length: 15; size: -; V: TRBV25-1; D: TRBD1; J: TRBJ1-1; CDR3: CASSPPGQGDTEAFF; DNA: TGTGCCAGCAGTCCGCCCGGACAGGGGGACACTGAAGCTTTCTTT
length: 18; size: -; V: TRBV19; D: TRBD1; J: TRBJ1-5; CDR3: CASSRPGQGARSNQPQHF; DNA: TGTGCCAGTAGTAGACCGGGACAGGGGGCGCGAAGCAATCAGCCCCAGCATTTT
length: 11; size: -; V: TRBV2; D: -; J: TRBJ1-2; CDR3: CASRQGIGYTF; DNA: TGTGCCAGCAGACAGGGTATTGGCTACACCTTC
length: 14; size: few; V: TRBV5-5; D: TRBD1; J: TRBJ1-2; CDR3: CASSLKTGLSGYTF; DNA: TGTGCCAGCAGCTTAAAGACAGGGCTTTCGGGCTACACCTTC
length: 16; size: many; V: TRBV3-1; D: -; J: TRBJ1-1; CDR3: CASSQEAGVMNTEAFF; DNA: TGTGCCAGCAGCCAAGAGGCAGGGGTCATGAACACTGAAGCTTTCTTT
length: 18; size: many; V: TRBV2; D: TRBD1; J: TRBJ1-3; CDR3: CASSENGYPGGSGNTIYF; DNA: TGTGCCAGCAGTGAAAATGGGTATCCAGGGGGCTCTGGAAACACCATATATTTT
length: 13; size: many; V: TRBV4-3; D: -; J: TRBJ1-2; CDR3: CASSRSGEDGYTF; DNA: TGCGCCAGCAGCCGTTCAGGGGAAGATGGCTACACCTTC
length: 15; size: many; V: TRBV20-1; D: -; J: TRBJ2-1; CDR3: CSARALAKTYNEQFF; DNA: TGCAGTGCTAGAGCCCTAGCGAAAACTTACAATGAGCAGTTCTTC
length: 14; size: -; V: TRBV14; D: -; J: TRBJ1-2; CDR3: CATTVRQGVYGYTF; DNA: TGTGCCACCACGGTCCGGCAAGGGGTCTATGGCTACACCTTC
length: 15; size: few; V: TRBV15; D: TRBD2; J: TRBJ2-5; CDR3: CATSKGTSGAETQYF; DNA: TGTGCCACCAGCAAAGGGACTAGCGGGGCCGAGACCCAGTACTTC
length: 18; size: once; V: TRBV25-1; D: -; J: TRBJ2-7; CDR3: CASTLQGTGTEAFYEQYF; DNA: TGTGCCAGCACCCTACAAGGGACTGGAACTGAAGCTTTCTACGAGCAGTACTTC
length: 15; size: once; V: TRBV10-3; D: TRBD2; J: TRBJ2-5; CDR3: CASLPGLAGHETQYF; DNA: TGTGCCAGCCTGCCGGGACTAGCGGGACATGAGACCCAGTACTTC
length: 14; size: many; V: TRBV9; D: -; J: TRBJ2-5; CDR3: CASSVAQGWETQYF; DNA: TGTGCCAGCAGCGTAGCACAGGGTTGGGAGACCCAGTACTTC
length: 15; size: many; V: TRBV5-1; D: -; J: TRBJ1-2; CDR3: CASSSGGTANYGYTF; DNA: TGCGCCAGCAGCAGCGGGGGTACCGCCAACTATGGCTACACCTTC
length: 14; size: -; V: TRBV10-3; D: TRBD2; J: TRBJ2-5; CDR3: CAISGLAGYETQYF; DNA: TGTGCCATCAGTGGGCTAGCGGGGTACGAGACCCAGTACTTC
length: 15; size: few; V: TRBV12-3/TRBV12-4; D: TRBD2; J: TRBJ2-1; CDR3: CASSRSGGKYNEQFF; DNA: TGTGCCAGCAGCCGTAGCGGGGGGAAATACAATGAGCAGTTCTTC
length: 16; size: many; V: TRBV19; D: -; J: TRBJ1-5; CDR3: CASSNGQQIGNQPQHF; DNA: TGTGCCAGTAGTAACGGACAGCAAATAGGTAATCAGCCCCAGCATTTT
length: 14; size: -; V: TRBV12-3/TRBV12-4; D: TRBD2; J: TRBJ2-3; CDR3: CASSLGLASDTQYF; DNA: TGTGCCAGCAGTTTAGGACTAGCTTCAGATACGCAGTATTTT
length: 13; size: -; V: TRBV15; D: -; J: TRBJ2-1; CDR3: CATSRDRSYEQFF; DNA: TGTGCCACCAGCAGAGATCGCAGCTATGAGCAGTTCTTC
length: 14; size: -; V: TRBV18; D: TRBD1; J: TRBJ1-1; CDR3: CASSPPYRGTEAFF; DNA: TGTGCCAGCTCACCACCATACAGGGGAACTGAAGCTTTCTTT
length: 14; size: many; V: TRBV7-6; D: TRBD1; J: TRBJ2-3; CDR3: CASSFEQGMVAQYF; DNA: TGTGCCAGCAGCTTTGAACAGGGGATGGTTGCGCAGTATTTT
length: 14; size: -; V: TRBV20-1; D: -; J: TRBJ2-7; CDR3: CSARDLRGTGEQYF; DNA: TGCAGTGCTAGAGATCTTAGAGGAACGGGCGAGCAGTACTTC
length: 13; size: -; V: TRBV6-2/TRBV6-3; D: TRBD2; J: TRBJ2-7; CDR3: CASKASGTREQYF; DNA: TGTGCCAGCAAGGCTAGCGGGACGCGCGAGCAGTACTTC
length: 12; size: few; V: TRBV7-3; D: -; J: TRBJ2-1; CDR3: CASRGGPYEQFF; DNA: TGTGCCAGTAGGGGGGGGCCGTATGAGCAGTTCTTC
length: 18; size: -; V: TRBV12-5; D: TRBD2; J: TRBJ2-1; CDR3: CASGNPPGTSGRANEQFF; DNA: TGTGCTAGTGGTAACCCGCCCGGGACTAGCGGGAGGGCCAATGAGCAGTTCTTC
length: 14; size: many; V: TRBV14; D: TRBD2; J: TRBJ2-1; CDR3: CASSQAGGYNEQFF; DNA: TGTGCCAGCAGCCAAGCGGGGGGTTACAATGAGCAGTTCTTC
length: 16; size: -; V: TRBV19; D: TRBD1; J: TRBJ1-2; CDR3: CASSIGLQGAALTYTF; DNA: TGCGCCAGTAGTATAGGTCTACAGGGGGCCGCACTGACCTACACCTTC
length: 16; size: few; V: TRBV6-1; D: -; J: TRBJ1-6; CDR3: CASSELGRGFNSPLHF; DNA: TGTGCCAGCAGTGAACTAGGCCGAGGTTTTAATTCACCCCTCCACTTT
length: 15; size: many; V: TRBV25-1; D: -; J: TRBJ2-7; CDR3: CASSESGVVSTEQYF; DNA: TGTGCCAGCAGTGAATCGGGCGTCGTTTCCACCGAGCAGTACTTC
length: 14; size: -; V: TRBV30; D: -; J: TRBJ1-6; CDR3: CAWSDSPGGSPLHF; DNA: TGTGCCTGGAGTGATTCCCCCGGGGGATCACCCCTCCACTTT
length: 14; size: many; V: TRBV5-6; D: TRBD1; J: TRBJ1-2; CDR3: CASRHTTGDYGYTF; DNA: TGTGCCAGCAGGCATACCACAGGGGACTATGGCTACACCTTC
length: 15; size: -; V: TRBV2; D: -; J: TRBJ2-1; CDR3: CASSYRANPADEQFF; DNA: TGTGCCAGCAGTTATAGGGCTAATCCCGCGGATGAGCAGTTCTTC
length: 12; size: -; V: TRBV2; D: -; J: TRBJ1-2; CDR3: CASSWDIYGYTF; DNA: TGTGCCAGCAGCTGGGACATCTATGGCTACACCTTC
length: 14; size: -; V: TRBV5-6; D: -; J: TRBJ2-1; CDR3: CASSFRGGLYEQFF; DNA: TGTGCCAGCAGCTTTAGGGGGGGATTATACGAGCAGTTCTTC
length: 15; size: many; V: TRBV9; D: -; J: TRBJ1-3; CDR3: CASDGGERSGNTIYF; DNA: TGTGCCAGCGACGGGGGGGAACGCTCTGGAAACACCATATATTTT
length: 14; size: many; V: TRBV29-1; D: -; J: TRBJ1-2; CDR3: CSAFQGSGNYGYTF; DNA: TGCAGCGCGTTTCAGGGGTCGGGTAACTATGGCTACACCTTC
length: 13; size: many; V: TRBV4-3; D: -; J: TRBJ2-7; CDR3: CASSQEEGYEQYF; DNA: TGCGCCAGCAGCCAAGAGGAGGGCTACGAGCAGTACTTC
length: 15; size: many; V: TRBV20-1; D: TRBD1; J: TRBJ2-7; CDR3: CSARLPRQGSYEQYF; DNA: TGCAGTGCTCGGCTTCCTCGACAGGGCTCCTACGAGCAGTACTTC
length: 14; size: many; V: TRBV19; D: -; J: TRBJ1-5; CDR3: CASRTRGGGQPQHF; DNA: TGTGCCAGTAGGACAAGGGGGGGAGGTCAGCCCCAGCATTTT
length: 16; size: many; V: TRBV10-1; D: -; J: TRBJ1-1; CDR3: CASSESRGLGNTEAFF; DNA: TGCGCCAGCAGTGAGTCTCGGGGGCTGGGGAACACTGAAGCTTTCTTT
length: 13; size: few; V: TRBV20-1; D: -; J: TRBJ1-2; CDR3: CSARDFMISGYTF; DNA: TGCAGTGCTAGAGACTTCATGATCTCTGGCTACACCTTC
length: 13; size: -; V: TRBV15; D: -; J: TRBJ1-6; CDR3: CATSRGDLGSLHF; DNA: TGTGCCACCAGCAGAGGAGACCTAGGATCCCTCCACTTT
length: 16; size: -; V: TRBV6-1; D: -; J: TRBJ2-3; CDR3: CASSEGPPDSGGTQYF; DNA: TGTGCCAGCAGTGAAGGGCCCCCCGACAGTGGGGGAACGCAGTATTTT